The present entry profiles one T cell receptor beta chain with its context. Its antigen is still unknown. Germline values: CDR1 MGHRA, CDR2 YSYEKL. This CDR3 has 13 amino acids. V was pared by 6 bases and J by 6 bases, with 13 bases between. Time point in this sample: newly diagnosed GD, antithyroid drugs for less than 3 months. PBMC RNA served as the TCR library source. A blood draw put 8 to 10 milliliters of peripheral blood into EDTA tubes. This entry belongs to a study of regulatory T cells in long-lasting Graves disease. Study-level points and caveats: Persistent cases of Graves' showed reduced TCR diversity relative to newly diagnosed patients. Favored usage of TRBV28, TRBJ1-2 and TRBJ2-5 was recorded in persistent disease.

CDR3-region Arm-PCR and iRepertoire HTBI primers produced the TCR beta libraries. MiXCR, applied by TCRdb to the multiplex PCR reads, yields one record per CDR3 protein. Altogether under 800,000 distinct CDR3 sequences are present, 15% to 20% being singletons, with the ten largest covering 18%. This sample also belongs to another study, concerning T cells in Graves' hyperthyroidism and ophthalmopathy. From that study: During a first-round RT-PCR of the TCR CDR3, the HTBI primer set was used.

The V gene is TRBV4-1, the J gene TRBJ2-3, with a possible D match to TRBD2 (6 bases). The TCR sequence derives from a woman younger than 45 with Graves disease. The material sequenced was peripheral blood mononuclear cells (PBMCs), taken at new diagnosis, from a patient treated with antithyroid drugs. In DNA, the CDR3 is TGCGCCAGCAGACCGGGGGATGGGGATACGCAGTATTTT. Amino acids: CASRPGDGDTQYF.